This is a list of T cell receptor beta chains from one sample in a study of OX40 agonist ivuxolimab in advanced cancers. Profiling relied on immunoSEQ multiplex PCR, and the TCRdb table lists in-frame clones only, not all of them. The sample comprises around 78,000 clones, around 86% of which are singletons, and just under 0.25% rests with the top ten. This material consisted of CD4+ or CD8+ T cells sorted from blood, taken in a trial of the OX40 agonist ivuxolimab. The receptors come from an adult with an advanced solid tumor such as melanoma, head and neck, liver or kidney cancer. CDR3s include the opening cysteine and the closing phenylalanine or tryptophan. A D gene is named only where the DNA matches it firmly. Clone size is shown for a subset of rows, as once, few, many or a class of expanded clone.

j_call v_call clone_size d_call cdr3_aa cdr3_nt
TRBJ2-7 TRBV11-1 . TRBD2 CASSLEVLSGSGYEQYF TGTGCCAGCAGCTTAGAGGTGTTGAGCGGGAGTGGTTACGAGCAGTACTTC
TRBJ2-7 TRBV5-6 . TRBD2 CASSSPTSGSTHEQYF TGTGCCAGCAGCTCACCGACTAGCGGGAGTACCCACGAGCAGTACTTC
TRBJ1-4 TRBV7-9 . TRBD1 CASSRGGTGTNEKLFF TGTGCCAGCAGCCGAGGGGGGACAGGGACTAATGAAAAACTGTTTTTT
TRBJ1-2 TRBV7-8 . . CASSLGLDIYGYTF TGTGCCAGCAGCTTAGGTTTAGACATCTATGGCTACACCTTC
TRBJ1-6 TRBV7-2 . . CASSPSAGPGQPLHF TGTGCCAGCAGCCCTAGTGCGGGACCAGGGCAGCCCCTCCACTTT
TRBJ2-7 TRBV28 . TRBD2 CASSNNAAGGPGEQYF TGTGCCAGCAGTAACAATGCGGCGGGAGGGCCGGGCGAGCAGTACTTC
TRBJ2-3 TRBV11-3 . . CASSLRGKRDTQYF TGTGCCAGCAGCTTACGGGGAAAGCGAGATACGCAGTATTTT
TRBJ2-2 TRBV7-2 . . CASSITSGVTGELFF TGTGCCAGCAGCATAACTAGTGGGGTCACCGGGGAGCTGTTTTTT
TRBJ2-3 TRBV25-1 once TRBD2 CASTGGGRASDTQYF TGTGCCAGCACCGGAGGAGGGAGGGCTTCAGATACGCAGTATTTT
TRBJ1-2 TRBV28 . . CASSSRTYGPSNYGYTF TGTGCCAGCAGTTCCCGGACATACGGACCCTCTAACTATGGCTACACCTTC
TRBJ1-1 TRBV18 few . CASSPGLGNTEAFF TGTGCCAGCTCACCAGGGCTTGGGAACACTGAAGCTTTCTTT
TRBJ2-5 TRBV5-1 . . CASSLSGGGETQYF TGCGCCAGCAGCTTGTCCGGGGGCGGGGAGACCCAGTACTTC
TRBJ2-3 TRBV5-6 . TRBD2 CASSYLAGDTTDTQYF TGTGCCAGCAGCTACCTAGCGGGAGACACCACTGATACGCAGTATTTT
TRBJ2-4 TRBV18 . TRBD1 CASSQLGTGNKAKNIQYF TGTGCCAGCTCACAATTAGGGACAGGGAATAAGGCCAAAAACATTCAGTACTTC
TRBJ2-7 TRBV5-4 . TRBD2 CASRLAGGGEQYF TGTGCCAGCAGACTAGCGGGGGGGGGCGAGCAGTACTTC
TRBJ2-7 TRBV19 . TRBD2 CASSSSVTSGRFSDEQYF TGTGCCAGTAGTAGTTCTGTAACTAGCGGGAGATTTTCCGACGAGCAGTACTTC
TRBJ1-2 TRBV7-9 . . CASSRTPRDYGYTF TGTGCCAGCAGTCGGACACCGAGAGACTATGGCTACACCTTC
TRBJ2-3 TRBV19 . . CASRRTGFTDTQYF TGTGCCAGTAGAAGGACGGGGTTCACAGATACGCAGTATTTT
TRBJ2-7 TRBV6-6 . . CASSYMKGYEQYF TGTGCCAGCAGTTACATGAAGGGCTACGAGCAGTACTTC
TRBJ2-5 TRBV7-8 . . CASSRGRMQETQYF TGTGCCAGCAGCAGGGGACGAATGCAAGAGACCCAGTACTTC
TRBJ2-3 TRBV5-1 . TRBD2 CASSSRLAGADTQYF TGCGCCAGCAGCTCGAGACTAGCGGGAGCAGATACGCAGTATTTT
TRBJ2-5 TRBV28 . TRBD1 CASRSGQGIQETQYF TGTGCCAGCAGATCCGGACAGGGAATACAAGAGACCCAGTACTTC
TRBJ2-5 TRBV5-1 few . CASRLSETQYF TGCGCCAGCCGGCTTTCGGAGACCCAGTACTTC
TRBJ2-1 TRBV2 few TRBD1 CASSMGQSYNEQFF TGTGCCAGCAGTATGGGACAGTCCTACAATGAGCAGTTCTTC
TRBJ1-5 TRBV5-5 few . CASSFREYSNQPQHF TGTGCCAGCAGCTTCAGGGAATATAGCAATCAGCCCCAGCATTTT
TRBJ2-7 TRBV5-1 . TRBD1 CASSIRSGTGDNEQYF TGCGCCAGCAGCATACGGTCAGGGACAGGGGATAACGAGCAGTACTTC
TRBJ1-5 TRBV21-1 once . CASTRGNGELSGNQPQHF TGTGCCAGCACCAGGGGGAATGGGGAACTTTCGGGCAATCAGCCCCAGCATTTT
TRBJ2-1 TRBV7-9 . TRBD2 CASSYRLAGDAYNEQFF TGTGCCAGCAGCTACCGACTAGCGGGGGATGCATACAATGAGCAGTTCTTC
TRBJ2-5 TRBV7-9 . . CASQKTGAQETQYF TGTGCCAGCCAGAAAACAGGAGCCCAAGAGACCCAGTACTTC
TRBJ2-6 TRBV5-1 . . CASSLFGPGANVLTF TGCGCCAGCAGCTTGTTTGGACCTGGGGCCAACGTCCTGACTTTC
TRBJ1-3 TRBV7-3 . . CASSLKVLDKNTIYF TGTGCCAGCAGCTTAAAAGTCCTAGATAAAAACACCATATATTTT
TRBJ2-1 TRBV20-1 . . CSARSGNWQFF TGCAGTGCTAGATCGGGTAATTGGCAGTTCTTC
TRBJ2-1 TRBV29-1 . . CSVEGVAARSSYNEQFF TGCAGCGTTGAGGGAGTAGCGGCCAGGAGCTCCTACAATGAGCAGTTCTTC
TRBJ2-7 TRBV2 . TRBD2 CASSRDYSKTYEQYF TGTGCCAGCAGTCGGGACTACTCAAAGACCTACGAGCAGTACTTC
TRBJ2-7 TRBV5-1 once TRBD1 CASQEQGSYEQYF TGCGCCAGCCAAGAACAGGGGTCCTACGAGCAGTACTTC
TRBJ2-7 TRBV27 few . CASSTPQRGEQYF TGTGCCAGCAGTACCCCACAGCGAGGCGAGCAGTACTTC
TRBJ2-1 TRBV7-3 . . CASSPPSNEQFF TGTGCCAGCAGCCCGCCGTCCAATGAGCAGTTCTTC
TRBJ1-2 TRBV25-1 . TRBD1 CASSDPGAQGASGYTF TGTGCCAGCAGTGATCCCGGGGCCCAGGGGGCATCTGGCTACACCTTC
TRBJ1-1 TRBV6-6 . . CASSYSKGLGNTEAFF TGTGCCAGCAGTTACTCGAAAGGGTTGGGGAACACTGAAGCTTTCTTT
TRBJ2-1 TRBV4-3 . TRBD1 CASSQSPGQEANEQFF TGCGCCAGCTCTCAATCACCGGGACAGGAGGCCAATGAGCAGTTCTTC
TRBJ1-3 TRBV7-8 . . CASSSTPLRTSGNTIYF TGTGCCAGCAGCTCCACCCCCCTCCGCACCTCTGGAAACACCATATATTTT